This T cell receptor (beta chain) was recorded in a study of blood T cell repertoires in COVID-19. On the study more broadly: The United States, Italy and Spain were the sources of the acute and convalescent COVID-19 samples. PBMCs, B-cell-depleted T cells, or T cells provided the cDNA or gDNA that made up the material.

In the original processing: How many nucleated cells were present was estimated from reference gene primer amplification. The data were produced by immunoSEQ multiplex PCR, yet TCRdb's version contains in-frame clones alone and is incomplete. The DNA was the basis for D and trimming; V, J and clone size are from that table. The sample has roughly 110,000 clones, 85% seen once. With V trimmed by 6 bases and J by 6 bases, 9 bases remained unmatched. In germline, CDR1 is LNHDA, CDR2 SQIVND (reference sequence). The length of the CDR3 is 14 residues. Seattle's cohort entered during active infection and was followed longitudinally.

This rearrangement joins TRBV19 to TRBJ2-3, with 7 bases identical to TRBD1. Sequences were obtained from peripheral blood. The TCR sequence derives from a woman between 55 and 75 years old with COVID-19, enrolled during active disease. CDR3 coding DNA: TGTGCCAGTAGGACAACAGGGGTCGCGGATACGCAGTATTTT. It translates to CASRTTGVADTQYF.